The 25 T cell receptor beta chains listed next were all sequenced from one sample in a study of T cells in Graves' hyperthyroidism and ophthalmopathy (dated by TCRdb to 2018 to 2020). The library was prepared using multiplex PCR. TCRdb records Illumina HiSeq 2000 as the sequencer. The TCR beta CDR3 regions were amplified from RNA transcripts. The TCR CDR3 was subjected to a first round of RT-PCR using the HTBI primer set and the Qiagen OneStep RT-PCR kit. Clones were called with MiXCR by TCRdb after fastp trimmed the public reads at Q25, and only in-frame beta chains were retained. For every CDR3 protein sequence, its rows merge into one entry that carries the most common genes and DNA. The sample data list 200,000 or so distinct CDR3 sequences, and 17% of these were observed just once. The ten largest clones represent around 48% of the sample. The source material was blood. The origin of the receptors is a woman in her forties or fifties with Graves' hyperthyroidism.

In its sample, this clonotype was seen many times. CDR3 region: CASSSSGVGMNTEAFF. The CDR3 region has the DNA TGTGCCAGCAGCTCCTCAGGGGTTGGCATGAACACTGAAGCTTTCTTT. This chain uses TRBV7-9 with TRBJ1-1; perhaps TRBD1 as D (6 bases). CDR3 size: 16 residues. V was trimmed by 4 bases and J by 0 bases, leaving 15 bases between them. Germline CDR1 reads SEHNR; CDR2 reads FQNEAQ (reference sequence). The full variable domain, its missing parts supplied by reference TRBV7-9 and TRBJ1-1, is DTGVSQNPRHKITKRGQNVTFRCDPISEHNRLYWYRQTLGQGPEFLTYFQNEAQLEKSRLLSDRFSAERPKGSFSTLEIQRTEQGDSAMYLCASSSSGVGMNTEAFFGQGTRLTVV.

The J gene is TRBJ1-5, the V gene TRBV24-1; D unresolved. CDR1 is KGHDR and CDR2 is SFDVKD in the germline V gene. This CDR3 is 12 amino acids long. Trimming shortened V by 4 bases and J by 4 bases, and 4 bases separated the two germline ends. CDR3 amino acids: CATSDINQPQHF. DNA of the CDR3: TGTGCCACCAGTGACATAAATCAGCCCCAGCATTTT.

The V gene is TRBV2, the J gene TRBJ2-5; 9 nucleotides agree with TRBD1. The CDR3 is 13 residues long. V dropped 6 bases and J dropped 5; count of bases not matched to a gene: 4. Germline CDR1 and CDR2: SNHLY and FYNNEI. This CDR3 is CASRRTGVETQYF. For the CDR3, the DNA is TGTGCCAGCAGAAGGACAGGGGTTGAGACCCAGTACTTC.

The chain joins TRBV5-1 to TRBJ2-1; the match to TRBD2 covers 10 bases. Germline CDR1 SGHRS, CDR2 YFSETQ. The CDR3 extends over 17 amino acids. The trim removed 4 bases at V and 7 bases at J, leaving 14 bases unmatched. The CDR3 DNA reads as TGCGCCAGCAGCGTCCTCTCTAGCGGGAGTCCGGGGAATGAGCAGTTCTTC. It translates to CASSVLSSGSPGNEQFF.

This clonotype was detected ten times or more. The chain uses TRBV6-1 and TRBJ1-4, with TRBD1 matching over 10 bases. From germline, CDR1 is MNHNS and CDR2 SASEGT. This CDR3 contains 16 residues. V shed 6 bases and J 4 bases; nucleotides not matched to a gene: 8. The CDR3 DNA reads TGTGCCAGCAGAAGATGGACAGGGGGAAATAATGAAAAACTGTTTTTT. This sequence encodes CASRRWTGGNNEKLFF.

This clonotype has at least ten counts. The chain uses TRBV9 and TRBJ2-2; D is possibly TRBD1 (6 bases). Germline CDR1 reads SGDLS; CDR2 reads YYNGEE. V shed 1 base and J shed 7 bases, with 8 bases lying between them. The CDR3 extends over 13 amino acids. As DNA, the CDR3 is TGTGCCAGCAGCGTAACGGACAGCGGGGAGCTGTTTTTT. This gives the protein CASSVTDSGELFF.

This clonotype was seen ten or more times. CDR3: CASSHRLAGVAEQFF. The CDR3 nucleotides are TGTGCCAGCAGCCACAGACTAGCGGGAGTGGCTGAGCAGTTCTTC. This chain joins TRBV7-3 and TRBJ2-1; 12 nucleotides line up with TRBD2. CDR1 and CDR2 from the germline V gene are SGHTA and FQGTGA. The CDR3 has 15 residues. J gave up 9 bases and V 5 bases, and 8 bases lay outside the gene matches.

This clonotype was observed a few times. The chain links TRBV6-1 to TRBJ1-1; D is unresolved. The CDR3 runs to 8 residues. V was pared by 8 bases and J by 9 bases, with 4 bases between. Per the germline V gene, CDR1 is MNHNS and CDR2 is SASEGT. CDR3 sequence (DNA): TGTGCCAGCCTTCAAGCTTTCTTT. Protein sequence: CASLQAFF.

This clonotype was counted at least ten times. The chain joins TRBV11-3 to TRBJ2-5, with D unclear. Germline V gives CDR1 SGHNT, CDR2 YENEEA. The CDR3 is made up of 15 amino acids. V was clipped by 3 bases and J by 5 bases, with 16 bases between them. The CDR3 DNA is TGTGCCAGCAGCTTCGGTAGGAGCGAGGAGGAGACCCAGTACTTC. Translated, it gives CASSFGRSEEETQYF.

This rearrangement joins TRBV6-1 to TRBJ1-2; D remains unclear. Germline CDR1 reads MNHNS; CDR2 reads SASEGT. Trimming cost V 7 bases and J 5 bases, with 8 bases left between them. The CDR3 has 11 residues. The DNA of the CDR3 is TGTGCCAGCAATTGGGAGTATGGCTACACCTTC. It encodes CASNWEYGYTF.

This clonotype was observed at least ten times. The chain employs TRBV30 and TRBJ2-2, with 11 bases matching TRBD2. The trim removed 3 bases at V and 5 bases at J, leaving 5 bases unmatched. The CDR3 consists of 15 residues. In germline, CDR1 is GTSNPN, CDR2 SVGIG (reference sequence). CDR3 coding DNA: TGTGCCTGGAGCCAGGGACTAGCGGTAACCGGGGAGCTGTTTTTT. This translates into CAWSQGLAVTGELFF.

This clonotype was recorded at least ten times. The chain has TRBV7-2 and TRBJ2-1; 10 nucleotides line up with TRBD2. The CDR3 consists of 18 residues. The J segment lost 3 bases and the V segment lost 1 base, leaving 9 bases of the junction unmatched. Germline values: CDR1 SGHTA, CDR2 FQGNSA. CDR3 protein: CASSLVRASGRIYNEQFF. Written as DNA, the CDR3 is TGTGCCAGCAGCTTAGTACGGGCTAGCGGGAGAATCTACAATGAGCAGTTCTTC.

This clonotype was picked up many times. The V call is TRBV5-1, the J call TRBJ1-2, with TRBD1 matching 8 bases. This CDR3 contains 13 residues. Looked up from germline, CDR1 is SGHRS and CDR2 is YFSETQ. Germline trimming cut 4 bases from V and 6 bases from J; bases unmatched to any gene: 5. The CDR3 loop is CASSPGQGNGYTF. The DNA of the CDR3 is TGCGCCAGCAGCCCTGGACAGGGTAATGGCTACACCTTC. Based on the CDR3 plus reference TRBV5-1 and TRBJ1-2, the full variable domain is KAGVTQTPRYLIKTRGQQVTLSCSPISGHRSVSWYQQTPGQGLQFLFEYFSETQRNKGNFPGRFSGRQFSNSRSEMNVSTLELGDSALYLCASSPGQGNGYTFGSGTRLTVV.

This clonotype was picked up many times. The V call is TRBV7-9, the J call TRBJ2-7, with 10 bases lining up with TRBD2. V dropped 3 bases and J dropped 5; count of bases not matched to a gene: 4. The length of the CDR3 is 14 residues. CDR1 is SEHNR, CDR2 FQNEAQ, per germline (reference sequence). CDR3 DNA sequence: TGTGCCAGCAGCTTTCTAGCGGGAGTAGACGAGCAGTACTTC. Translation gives CASSFLAGVDEQYF.

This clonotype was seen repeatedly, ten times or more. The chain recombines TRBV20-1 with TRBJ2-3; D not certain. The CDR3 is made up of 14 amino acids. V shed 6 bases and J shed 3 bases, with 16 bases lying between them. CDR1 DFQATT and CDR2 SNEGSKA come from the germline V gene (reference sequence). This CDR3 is CSAKDRQGTDTQYF. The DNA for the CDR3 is TGCAGTGCCAAGGACCGTCAAGGGACAGATACGCAGTATTTT.

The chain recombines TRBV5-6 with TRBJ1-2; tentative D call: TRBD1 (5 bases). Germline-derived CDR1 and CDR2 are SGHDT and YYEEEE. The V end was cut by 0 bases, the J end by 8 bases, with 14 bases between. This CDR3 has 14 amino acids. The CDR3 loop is CASSLAGRGFGYTF. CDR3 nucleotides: TGTGCCAGCAGCTTGGCCGGGAGGGGATTCGGCTACACCTTC. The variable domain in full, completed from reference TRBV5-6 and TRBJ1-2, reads DAGVTQSPTHLIKTRGQQVTLRCSPKSGHDTVSWYQQALGQGPQFIFQYYEEEERQRGNFPDRFSGHQFPNYSSELNVNALLLGDSALYLCASSLAGRGFGYTFGSGTRLTVV.

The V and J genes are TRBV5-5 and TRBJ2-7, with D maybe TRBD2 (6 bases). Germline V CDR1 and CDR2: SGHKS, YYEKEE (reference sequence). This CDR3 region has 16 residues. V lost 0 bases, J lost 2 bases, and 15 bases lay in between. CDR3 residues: CASSLAAGTEAYEQYF. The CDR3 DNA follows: TGTGCCAGCAGCTTGGCCGCGGGGACGGAGGCCTACGAGCAGTACTTC.

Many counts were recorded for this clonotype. This chain's CDR3 is CSAQSRTGTNTEAFF. CDR3 nucleotide sequence: TGCAGTGCTCAATCCCGGACAGGGACGAACACTGAAGCTTTCTTT. The V call is TRBV20-1, the J call TRBJ1-1, with 8 bases identical to TRBD1. V was clipped by 5 bases and J by 1 base; unmatched bases: 9. Germline lookup yields CDR1 DFQATT and CDR2 SNEGSKA (reference sequence). The CDR3 spans 15 residues.

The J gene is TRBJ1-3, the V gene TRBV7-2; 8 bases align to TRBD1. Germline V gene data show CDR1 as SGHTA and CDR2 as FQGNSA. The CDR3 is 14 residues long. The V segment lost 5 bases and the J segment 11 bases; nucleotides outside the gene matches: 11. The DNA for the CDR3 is TGTGCCAGCAGCACCAGACAGGGGCGAAGCGCCATATATTTT. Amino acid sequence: CASSTRQGRSAIYF.

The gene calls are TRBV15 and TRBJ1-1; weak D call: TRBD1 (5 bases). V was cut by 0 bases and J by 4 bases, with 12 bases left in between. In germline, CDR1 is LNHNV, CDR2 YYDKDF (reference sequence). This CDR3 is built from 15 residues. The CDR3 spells CATSRDGRAGTEAFF. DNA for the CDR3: TGTGCCACCAGCAGAGATGGCAGGGCGGGCACTGAAGCTTTCTTT.

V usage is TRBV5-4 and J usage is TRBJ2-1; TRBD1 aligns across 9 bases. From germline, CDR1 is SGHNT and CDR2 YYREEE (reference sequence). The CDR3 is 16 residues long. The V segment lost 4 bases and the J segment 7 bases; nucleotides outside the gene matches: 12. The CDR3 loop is CASSPAGTGFGNEQFF. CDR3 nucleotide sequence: TGTGCCAGCAGCCCTGCCGGGACAGGGTTCGGAAATGAGCAGTTCTTC.

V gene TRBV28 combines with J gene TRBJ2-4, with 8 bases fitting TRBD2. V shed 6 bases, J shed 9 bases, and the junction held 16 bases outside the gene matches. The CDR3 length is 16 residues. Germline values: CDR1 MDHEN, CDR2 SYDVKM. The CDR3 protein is CASSYTREGRYVIQYF. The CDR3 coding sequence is TGTGCCAGCAGCTACACCCGGGAGGGCCGTTATGTCATTCAGTACTTC.

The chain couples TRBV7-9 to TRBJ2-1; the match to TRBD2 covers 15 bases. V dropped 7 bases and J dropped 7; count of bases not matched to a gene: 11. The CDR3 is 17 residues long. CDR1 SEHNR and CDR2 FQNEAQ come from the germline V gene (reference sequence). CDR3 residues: CASTKTGTSGRMNEQFF. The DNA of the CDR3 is TGTGCCAGCACCAAAACCGGGACTAGCGGGAGGATGAATGAGCAGTTCTTC.

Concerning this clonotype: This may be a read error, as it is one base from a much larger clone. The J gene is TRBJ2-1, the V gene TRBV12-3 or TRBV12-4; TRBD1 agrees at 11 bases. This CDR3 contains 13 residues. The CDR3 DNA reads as TGTGCCAGCAGTTTGGACAGGGGGCCTGAGCAGTCCTTC. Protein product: CASSLDRGPEQSF.

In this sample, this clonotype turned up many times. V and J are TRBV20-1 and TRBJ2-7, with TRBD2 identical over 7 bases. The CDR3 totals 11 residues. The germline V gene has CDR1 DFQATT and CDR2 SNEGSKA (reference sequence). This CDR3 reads CRAGDLGEQYF. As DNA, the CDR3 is TGCAGGGCGGGAGACCTTGGCGAGCAGTACTTC.